This T cell receptor (beta chain) came from a study of blood T cell repertoires in COVID-19. Background on the study: The United States, Italy and Spain provided the acute and convalescent COVID-19 samples. Sources were T cells, B-cell-depleted T cells, or PBMCs; the material itself was cDNA or gDNA.

Germline V gives CDR1 SEHNR, CDR2 FQNEAQ (reference sequence). Trimming left V 2 bases short and J 8 bases short, with 12 bases between. The CDR3 loop spans 13 amino acids. In the authors' methods: For nucleated cells, counts were estimated from reference gene primer amplification. TCRdb's copy holds only in-frame clones and misses some; the assay was immunoSEQ multiplex PCR. V and J calls and clone size follow that table, whereas D and trimming were derived from the DNA. The data contain over 450,000 clones, roughly nine tenths of them singletons. The sample taken for sequencing was peripheral blood. This chain uses TRBV7-9 with TRBJ1-2; D unresolved. This receptor was obtained from a man younger than 35 with COVID-19, enrolled during active disease. The CDR3 region has the DNA TGTGCCAGCAGCTTACGGGATTTGCGCGGCTACACCTTC. Protein product: CASSLRDLRGYTF.